The 12 T cell receptor beta chains below all came from one sample that was sequenced in a study of Graves' ophthalmopathy and Graves' hyperthyroidism. The authors amplified TCR beta CDR3 regions, and they did so from RNA transcripts for repertoire sequencing. An opening RT-PCR round employed HTBI primers and preceded a second-round multiplex PCR. TCRdb reprocessed the multiplex PCR reads with MiXCR, giving one entry per CDR3 protein. The table lists around 1.1 million distinct CDR3 sequences, about 35% of them singletons. The specimen was peripheral blood or thyroid tissue (not recorded which). The receptors originated from an adult man with Graves' hyperthyroidism.

On this clonotype itself: One end of the junction is discordant with germline, which a read error may explain. This sequence joins TRBV10-2 and TRBJ1-4; 8 nucleotides line up with TRBD1. The CDR3 contains 8 residues. CDR1 and CDR2 (germline): WSHSY, SAAADI. The CDR3: CASSQGAF. The DNA of the CDR3 is TGTGCCAGCAGCCAGGGGGCTTTT.

This clonotype has only a few counts. The rearrangement uses TRBV19 and TRBJ2-7; 7 bases map to TRBD1. V dropped 7 bases and J dropped 0; count of bases not matched to a gene: 6. Germline V gives CDR1 LNHDA, CDR2 SQIVND (reference sequence). The CDR3 spans 14 residues. CDR3 in amino acids: CASKADRASYEQYF. DNA of the CDR3: TGTGCCAGTAAGGCCGACAGGGCCTCCTACGAGCAGTACTTC.

This clonotype was recorded at least ten times. CDR3 DNA: TGCAGCGTTGAAAAAGACCGCACGTTTGGGTACGAGCAGTACTTC. This sequence encodes CSVEKDRTFGYEQYF. V is TRBV29-1 and J is TRBJ2-7; D is ambiguous. The CDR3 extends over 15 amino acids. Germline V gene lookup returns CDR1 SQVTM and CDR2 ANQGSEA. V gave up 2 bases and J gave up 4 bases, with 18 bases separating them.

This clonotype was seen ten or more times. The chain links TRBV19 to TRBJ1-1, with D unclear. Germline CDR1 reads LNHDA; CDR2 reads SQIVND (reference sequence). V was trimmed by 1 base and J by 5 bases, leaving 8 bases between them. The CDR3 is made up of 13 amino acids. The CDR3 here is CASSIVRDTEAFF. The CDR3, as DNA: TGTGCCAGTAGTATAGTTCGAGATACTGAAGCTTTCTTT.

This clonotype was recorded a few times. The chain combines TRBV5-8 with TRBJ2-7; 7 bases map to TRBD2. V shed 8 bases and J 6 bases; nucleotides not matched to a gene: 8. The CDR3 has 12 amino acids. Germline V lookup: CDR1 SGHTS, CDR2 YDEGEE. The CDR3 sequence is CASTSGMSEQYF. The DNA for the CDR3 is TGTGCCAGTACGAGCGGGATGAGCGAGCAGTACTTC.

This sequence joins TRBV7-4 and TRBJ2-7, with D unresolved. Between the trimmed V and J ends, which lost 2 bases and 3 bases, there was a span of 11 bases. The CDR3 spans 14 residues. Germline assignment: CDR1 SGHVT and CDR2 SQSDAQ. This CDR3 is CASSLFNYYYEQYF. As DNA, the CDR3 is TGTGCCAGCAGCTTATTTAACTACTACTACGAGCAGTACTTC.

The gene calls are TRBV7-4 and TRBJ1-5; 9 bases match TRBD1. This CDR3 spans 15 amino acids. CDR1 and CDR2 from the germline V gene are SGHVT and SQSDAQ. Trimming removed 6 bases from V and 3 bases from J; junction bases left unmatched: 6. The DNA of the CDR3 is TGTGCCAGCAGGTCTGGGACAGGGTACAATCAGCCCCAGCATTTT. This codes for CASRSGTGYNQPQHF.

This clonotype occurred many times. The rearrangement uses TRBV7-7 and TRBJ2-5; D unclear. Trimming took off 4 bases at V and 3 bases at J, with 9 bases between the two ends. CDR1 and CDR2 from the germline V gene are SSHAT and FNYEAQ (reference sequence). The CDR3 covers 13 residues. DNA of the CDR3: TGTGCCAGCAGCTCCCCTCCGGAAGAGACCCAGTACTTC. This translates into CASSSPPEETQYF.

This clonotype was detected many times. The V gene is TRBV12-3 or TRBV12-4, the J gene TRBJ1-2; the D gene is possibly TRBD1 (5 bases). This CDR3 has 13 amino acids. V was pared by 6 bases and J by 8 bases, with 16 bases between. CDR3 coding DNA: TGTGCCAGCAGGGATGGGACCGCGCGGGGCTACACCTTC. Translation gives CASRDGTARGYTF.

V gene TRBV10-1 combines with J gene TRBJ2-1, with TRBD1 identical over 7 bases. Trimming at V came to 0 bases and at J to 8 bases, leaving 7 bases not matched to a gene. The length of the CDR3 is 15 residues. Germline V gene lookup returns CDR1 WNHNN and CDR2 SYGVQD (reference sequence). CDR3 in amino acids: CASSESRGLRDEQFF. CDR3 DNA: TGCGCCAGCAGTGAGTCTAGGGGGCTAAGGGATGAGCAGTTCTTC.

The rearrangement joins TRBV29-1 to TRBJ2-2; D might be TRBD1 or TRBD2, each matching 6 bases. There are 11 residues in the CDR3. The V end lost 7 bases, the J end lost 7 bases, and 10 bases lay between the germline ends. Germline CDR1 SQVTM, CDR2 ANQGSEA. CDR3 sequence (DNA): TGCAGCGCCGGGGGCATCGGGGAGCTGTTTTTT. Its translation is CSAGGIGELFF.

This clonotype has at least ten counts. The chain recombines TRBV29-1 with TRBJ1-3, with unresolved D. V lost 7 bases and J lost 4, with 8 bases in between. The germline V gene has CDR1 SQVTM and CDR2 ANQGSEA. CDR3 length equals 11 residues. Here the CDR3 DNA reads TGCAGCGCCCAGAGGGGAAACACCATATATTTT. This translates into CSAQRGNTIYF.